This is a list of T cell receptor beta chains from one sample in a study of T-cell memory formation after mild COVID-19. TCRdb processed the 5' RACE reads anew with MiXCR; each CDR3 protein has one entry. This table has roughly 180,000 distinct CDR3 sequences, around 18% appearing once. Sample: PBMCs or a T cell subset sorted from them (not recorded which). These receptors were taken from a man between 18 and 29 years old who had mild COVID-19 (a few samples of this study predate the infection). Cell type and time point are not known. Both conserved end residues are part of each CDR3. The order of the fields is D gene, J gene, CDR3 length, V gene, clone size, CDR3 protein, CDR3 DNA. The D gene is left open where the match is weak. Clone size is not always given. Where it is, it says once, few, many or a class for expanded clones.

d_gene: TRBD1
j_gene: TRBJ2-6
len: 15
v_gene: TRBV2
abundance: NA
CDR3aa: CAGGQGATGANVLTF
CDR3nt: TGTGCCGGCGGACAGGGGGCCACTGGGGCCAACGTCCTGACTTTC

d_gene: NA
j_gene: TRBJ2-5
len: 16
v_gene: TRBV25-1
abundance: few
CDR3aa: CASSEYPQGLGETQYF
CDR3nt: TGTGCCAGCAGTGAATACCCGCAGGGGCTGGGGGAGACCCAGTACTTC

d_gene: TRBD2
j_gene: TRBJ2-1
len: 19
v_gene: TRBV5-1
abundance: NA
CDR3aa: CASSLKDLGRTRTRNEQFF
CDR3nt: TGCGCCAGCAGCTTGAAAGATCTAGGGCGGACTAGAACGAGGAATGAGCAGTTCTTC

d_gene: TRBD1
j_gene: TRBJ2-1
len: 14
v_gene: TRBV5-6
abundance: NA
CDR3aa: CASSLVGQVNEQFF
CDR3nt: TGTGCCAGCAGCTTAGTGGGACAGGTCAATGAGCAGTTCTTC

d_gene: TRBD1
j_gene: TRBJ2-3
len: 14
v_gene: TRBV5-1
abundance: medium-sized
CDR3aa: CASSLGQGADTQYF
CDR3nt: TGTGCCAGCAGCTTAGGACAGGGGGCAGATACGCAGTATTTT

d_gene: NA
j_gene: TRBJ2-1
len: 12
v_gene: TRBV3-1
abundance: many
CDR3aa: CASSPRYNEQFF
CDR3nt: TGTGCCAGCAGCCCGCGCTACAATGAGCAGTTCTTC

d_gene: TRBD2
j_gene: TRBJ2-3
len: 17
v_gene: TRBV6-2/TRBV6-3
abundance: NA
CDR3aa: CASSSLPAGATTDTQYF
CDR3nt: TGTGCCAGCAGTTCCCTGCCAGCGGGGGCCACCACAGATACGCAGTATTTT

d_gene: NA
j_gene: TRBJ1-2
len: 13
v_gene: TRBV5-1
abundance: few
CDR3aa: CASSLAGFYGYTF
CDR3nt: TGCGCCAGCAGCTTGGCAGGGTTCTATGGCTACACCTTC

d_gene: NA
j_gene: TRBJ1-6
len: 14
v_gene: TRBV7-2
abundance: NA
CDR3aa: CASSPRGARSPLHF
CDR3nt: TGTGCCAGCAGCCCTCGAGGGGCGCGATCACCCCTCCACTTT

d_gene: NA
j_gene: TRBJ1-2
len: 13
v_gene: TRBV4-3
abundance: few
CDR3aa: CASSQDRGPGYTF
CDR3nt: TGCGCCAGCAGCCAAGACCGGGGCCCGGGCTACACCTTC

d_gene: NA
j_gene: TRBJ2-3
len: 14
v_gene: TRBV18
abundance: many
CDR3aa: CASSPQVSTDTQYF
CDR3nt: TGTGCCAGCTCACCACAGGTCAGCACAGATACGCAGTATTTT

d_gene: TRBD1
j_gene: TRBJ2-2
len: 14
v_gene: TRBV5-1
abundance: few
CDR3aa: CASSLEGATGELFF
CDR3nt: TGCGCCAGCAGCTTGGAGGGGGCGACCGGGGAGCTGTTTTTT

d_gene: NA
j_gene: TRBJ1-6
len: 13
v_gene: TRBV20-1
abundance: NA
CDR3aa: CSAQSSYNSPLHF
CDR3nt: TGCAGTGCTCAGAGCTCCTATAATTCACCCCTCCACTTT

d_gene: TRBD1
j_gene: TRBJ1-1
len: 15
v_gene: TRBV7-2
abundance: NA
CDR3aa: CASSQLGQGGAEAFF
CDR3nt: TGTGCCAGCAGTCAGTTAGGACAGGGTGGAGCTGAAGCTTTCTTT

d_gene: TRBD2
j_gene: TRBJ2-1
len: 14
v_gene: TRBV12-3/TRBV12-4
abundance: few
CDR3aa: CASSSSGGYNEQFF
CDR3nt: TGTGCCAGCAGTTCTAGCGGGGGGTACAATGAGCAGTTCTTC